The 27 T cell receptor beta chains in this list originate from one sample, sequenced in a study of technical replicates of blood from a few donors. Measured with immunoSEQ multiplex PCR; TCRdb has only the in-frame clones, and not every one. The sample consists of 35,000 to 50,000 clones, 96% of them appearing once. The sequenced sample was T cells isolated from PBMCs. Receptors originate from a human donor in good health.

The chain uses TRBV9 and TRBJ1-5; D is undetermined. This CDR3 contains 15 residues. V dropped 3 bases and J dropped 5 bases, with 15 bases sitting between them. The V gene's germline CDR1 is SGDLS and CDR2 YYNGEE. The CDR3 DNA sequence: TGTGCCAGCAGCGCGGGAGGACCCGAGTATCAGCCCCAGCATTTT. Translation: CASSAGGPEYQPQHF. The full variable domain, completed using reference TRBV9 and TRBJ1-5, is DSGVTQTPKHLITATGQRVTLRCSPRSGDLSVYWYQQSLDQGLQFLIQYYNGEERAKGNILERFSAQQFPDLHSELNLSSLELGDSALYFCASSAGGPEYQPQHFGDGTRLSIL.

V gene TRBV7-6 combines with J gene TRBJ2-1; 15 bases agree with TRBD2. Trimming cost V 2 bases and J 9 bases; bases outside gene matches: 8. In germline, CDR1 is SGHVS, CDR2 FNYEAQ. This CDR3 region has 17 residues. CDR3 nucleotide sequence: TGTGCCAGCAGCTTACTACGGACTAGCGGGAGGGCCTTTGAGCAGTTCTTC. This gives the protein CASSLLRTSGRAFEQFF.

V usage is TRBV18 and J usage is TRBJ2-7; D is possibly TRBD2 (5 bases). Trimming pared 0 bases from V and 5 bases from J, leaving 11 bases between. Germline values: CDR1 KGHSH, CDR2 LQKENI. The CDR3 spans 14 residues. The CDR3 sequence: CASSPPSEVDEQYF. The CDR3 bases are TGTGCCAGCTCACCACCGTCGGAGGTTGACGAGCAGTACTTC.

V and J are TRBV30 and TRBJ2-3; 10 nucleotides match TRBD2. The CDR3 has 14 amino acids. In germline, CDR1 is GTSNPN, CDR2 SVGIG (reference sequence). The junction had 3 bases not matched to a gene; V was cut back by 4 bases and J by 2 bases. The CDR3 DNA sequence: TGTGCCTGGACCACTAGCGGGATCACAGATACGCAGTATTTT. Protein sequence: CAWTTSGITDTQYF. Full variable domain (rest looked up from reference TRBV30 and TRBJ2-3): SQTIHQWPATLVQPVGSPLSLECTVEGTSNPNLYWYRQAAGRGLQLLFYSVGIGQISSEVPQNLSASRPQDRQFILSSKKLLLSDSGFYLCAWTTSGITDTQYFGPGTRLTVL.

The chain joins TRBV7-2 to TRBJ2-2, with a weak D call TRBD2 (5 bases). Trimming took 9 bases from V and 5 from J, leaving 10 bases between them. The CDR3 is made up of 12 amino acids. The germline gives CDR1 SGHTA, CDR2 FQGNSA. DNA for the CDR3: TGTGCCAGTGACTATGGAACCGGGGAGCTGTTTTTT. This encodes CASDYGTGELFF.

The rearrangement uses TRBV7-2 and TRBJ2-2; D not certain. V was trimmed by 0 bases and J by 4 bases, leaving 6 bases between them. Germline V lookup: CDR1 SGHTA, CDR2 FQGNSA. This CDR3 has 14 amino acids. The CDR3 reads CASSLASATGELFF. The CDR3 DNA is TGTGCCAGCAGCTTAGCGAGCGCCACCGGGGAGCTGTTTTTT. The whole variable domain, remainder taken from reference TRBV7-2 and TRBJ2-2, is GAGVSQSPSNKVTEKGKDVELRCDPISGHTALYWYRQSLGQGLEFLIYFQGNSAPDKSGLPSDRFSAERTGGSVSTLTIQRTQQEDSAVYLCASSLASATGELFFGEGSRLTVL.

The chain combines TRBV7-2 with TRBJ1-4; D is uncertain. Trimming shortened V by 4 bases and J by 0 bases, and 12 bases separated the two germline ends. Germline V CDR1 and CDR2: SGHTA, FQGNSA. The CDR3 spans 16 residues. The CDR3 bases are TGTGCCAGCAGCTCCTACTCCTCCTCAACTAATGAAAAACTGTTTTTT. As protein: CASSSYSSSTNEKLFF. The full variable domain, in which reference TRBV7-2 and TRBJ1-4 provide the parts outside the CDR3, is GAGVSQSPSNKVTEKGKDVELRCDPISGHTALYWYRQSLGQGLEFLIYFQGNSAPDKSGLPSDRFSAERTGGSVSTLTIQRTQQEDSAVYLCASSSYSSSTNEKLFFGSGTQLSVL.

The CDR3 bases are TGTGCCAGCAAATCACTCCTCACCATGAACACTGAAGCTTTCTTT. Translation: CASKSLLTMNTEAFF. This chain uses TRBV2 with TRBJ1-1; D is unresolved. The CDR3 runs 15 residues. V was shortened by 7 bases and J by 0 bases, with 15 bases between the two germline ends. Per the germline V gene, CDR1 is SNHLY and CDR2 is FYNNEI.

This clone has only one observation. This chain links TRBV27 with TRBJ1-2; D uncertain. This CDR3 spans 15 amino acids. Trimming took off 2 bases at V and 2 bases at J, with 12 bases between the two ends. Germline V gene lookup returns CDR1 MNHEY and CDR2 SMNVEV (reference sequence). In DNA, the CDR3 is TGTGCCAGCAGTTTAATCGCAGCGCCAAACTATGGCTACACCTTC. Translated, it gives CASSLIAAPNYGYTF.

V gene TRBV11-2 combines with J gene TRBJ1-1; D gene uncertain. Trimming removed 6 bases from V and 1 base from J, with 9 bases in between. In germline, CDR1 is SGHAT, CDR2 FQNNGV. The CDR3 extends over 13 amino acids. CDR3 DNA: TGTGCCAGCAGTCCCTACTCGAACACTGAAGCTTTCTTT. Its translation: CASSPYSNTEAFF.

The chain combines TRBV7-8 with TRBJ1-5; 7 nucleotides match TRBD1. The CDR3 has 15 amino acids. The V and J ends lost 5 bases and 4 bases, in that order; junction bases with no gene match: 8. Germline loops: CDR1 SGHVS, CDR2 FQNEAQ. Written as DNA, the CDR3 is TGTGCCAGCAGCGAAGACAGGGTAAGAAATCAGCCCCAGCATTTT. Amino acid sequence: CASSEDRVRNQPQHF. Looking up the rest from reference TRBV7-8 and TRBJ1-5 gives the full variable domain: GAGVSQSPRYKVAKRGQDVALRCDPISGHVSLFWYQQALGQGPEFLTYFQNEAQLDKSGLPSDRFFAERPEGSVSTLKIQRTQQEDSAVYLCASSEDRVRNQPQHFGDGTRLSIL.

The chain carries TRBV4-1 and TRBJ1-1; D possibly corresponds to TRBD1 (5 bases). Trimming took off 0 bases at V and 2 bases at J, with 13 bases between the two ends. CDR1 is MGHRA and CDR2 is YSYEKL in the germline V gene. This CDR3 region has 16 residues. DNA of the CDR3: TGCGCCAGCAGCCAAGACGGCAGGGTAGGAAACACTGAAGCTTTCTTT. Its protein product is CASSQDGRVGNTEAFF.

For the CDR3, the DNA is TGCGCCAGCAGCCAACCGGGACAGGGACCCTACGAGCAGTACTTC. Translation gives CASSQPGQGPYEQYF. This rearrangement joins TRBV4-3 to TRBJ2-7, with 9 bases aligning to TRBD1. In germline, CDR1 is LGHNA, CDR2 YSLEER. V dropped 2 bases and J dropped 2; count of bases not matched to a gene: 4. This CDR3 is 15 amino acids long.

The chain joins TRBV30 to TRBJ1-5; perhaps TRBD1 as D (6 bases). CDR3 length: 14 amino acids. Trimming left V 1 base short and J 5 bases short, with 12 bases between. Germline V lookup: CDR1 GTSNPN, CDR2 SVGIG (reference sequence). CDR3 region: CAWSGTGMDQPQHF. CDR3 nucleotide sequence: TGTGCCTGGAGTGGCACAGGGATGGATCAGCCCCAGCATTTT. The full variable domain, in which reference TRBV30 and TRBJ1-5 provide the parts outside the CDR3, is SQTIHQWPATLVQPVGSPLSLECTVEGTSNPNLYWYRQAAGRGLQLLFYSVGIGQISSEVPQNLSASRPQDRQFILSSKKLLLSDSGFYLCAWSGTGMDQPQHFGDGTRLSIL.

The V and J genes are TRBV12-5 and TRBJ2-2; D gene uncertain. V was shortened by 2 bases and J by 6 bases, with 7 bases between the two germline ends. The CDR3 covers 13 residues. CDR1 and CDR2 from the germline V gene are LGHNT and FRNRAP. CDR3 DNA: TGTGCTAGTGGTTTGCAGGTCCCCGGGGAGCTGTTTTTT. This sequence encodes CASGLQVPGELFF.

This clone was counted once. V is TRBV15 and J is TRBJ2-7; 13 bases align to TRBD2. This CDR3 region has 16 residues. V was clipped by 0 bases and J by 2 bases; unmatched bases: 1. From germline, CDR1 is LNHNV and CDR2 YYDKDF (reference sequence). This CDR3 is CATSREGLAGAYEQYF. DNA for the CDR3: TGTGCCACCAGCAGAGAAGGACTAGCGGGAGCCTACGAGCAGTACTTC.

The CDR3 nucleotides read TGTGCCAGCAGTTTCTTGTTAGCTAACTATGGCTACACCTTC. It encodes CASSFLLANYGYTF. V and J are TRBV28 and TRBJ1-2; D remains unclear. The CDR3 covers 14 residues. Germline-derived CDR1 and CDR2 are MDHEN and SYDVKM. Trimming pared 3 bases from V and 0 bases from J, leaving 8 bases between.

This chain joins TRBV7-8 and TRBJ2-7; 11 bases agree with TRBD2. The CDR3 contains 18 residues. The germline gives CDR1 SGHVS, CDR2 FQNEAQ. J was trimmed by 0 bases and V by 0 bases; bases with no gene match: 7. DNA of the CDR3: TGTGCCAGCAGCTTAGCTTTGGGTAGCGGGAGGGCCTCCTACGAGCAGTACTTC. Translation: CASSLALGSGRASYEQYF.

The V call is TRBV10-1, the J call TRBJ2-7; 15 bases line up with TRBD2. The CDR3 sequence is 18 residues long. V shed 2 bases, J shed 2 bases, and the junction held 7 bases outside the gene matches. The germline CDR1 and CDR2 sequences are WNHNN and SYGVQD (reference sequence). The CDR3 is CASSERTSGRAATYEQYF. CDR3 coding DNA: TGCGCCAGCAGTGAGCGGACTAGCGGGAGGGCTGCAACCTACGAGCAGTACTTC.

V usage is TRBV6-4 and J usage is TRBJ1-1; tentatively, D is TRBD1 (5 bases). The germline V gene encodes CDR1 MRHNA and CDR2 SNTAGT. Trimming took off 4 bases at V and 1 base at J, with 13 bases between the two ends. This CDR3 spans 15 amino acids. The CDR3 sequence: CASSATGGRNTEAFF. DNA for the CDR3: TGTGCCAGCAGTGCAACGGGGGGAAGGAACACTGAAGCTTTCTTT.

This clone was observed a handful of times. The V call is TRBV30, the J call TRBJ1-5; TRBD1 aligns across 7 bases. The V and J ends lost 3 bases and 8 bases, in that order; junction bases with no gene match: 10. Germline V gene sequence: CDR1 GTSNPN, CDR2 SVGIG (reference sequence). The CDR3 extends over 14 amino acids. The CDR3 bases are TGTGCCTGGAGCTTCGGCAGGGGGTCGGAGCCCCAGCATTTT. Residues: CAWSFGRGSEPQHF. Full variable domain (outside the CDR3, taken from reference TRBV30 and TRBJ1-5): SQTIHQWPATLVQPVGSPLSLECTVEGTSNPNLYWYRQAAGRGLQLLFYSVGIGQISSEVPQNLSASRPQDRQFILSSKKLLLSDSGFYLCAWSFGRGSEPQHFGDGTRLSIL.

The chain combines TRBV27 with TRBJ2-7; D is perhaps TRBD2 (5 bases). The ends were cut back, 6 bases at V and 4 bases at J, with 22 bases in the middle. The CDR3 has 16 residues. Germline lookup yields CDR1 MNHEY and CDR2 SMNVEV (reference sequence). CDR3 sequence (DNA): TGTGCCAGCAGCACGGGGTCTTACCCTACCTTATACGAGCAGTACTTC. Protein sequence: CASSTGSYPTLYEQYF.

V usage is TRBV28 and J usage is TRBJ1-5, with D unclear. The V end lost 2 bases, the J end lost 2 bases, and 13 bases lay between the germline ends. The germline gives CDR1 MDHEN, CDR2 SYDVKM. The CDR3 is made up of 16 amino acids. The CDR3 loop reads CASSLPRLGGNQPQHF. The CDR3, as DNA: TGTGCCAGCAGTTTACCCAGGCTGGGAGGCAATCAGCCCCAGCATTTT.

This chain joins TRBV7-7 and TRBJ2-7; maybe TRBD2 (5 bases). The CDR3 has 11 amino acids. In germline, CDR1 is SSHAT, CDR2 FNYEAQ (reference sequence). With 5 bases removed from V and 6 bases from J, the gap between germline ends came to 8 bases. CDR3 DNA: TGTGCCAGCAGCGACGGGATCGAGCAGTACTTC. Protein: CASSDGIEQYF.

This clone occurred once. The gene calls are TRBV11-2 and TRBJ2-3, with 7 bases aligning to TRBD1. The CDR3 loop spans 14 amino acids. Per germline, CDR1 SGHAT and CDR2 FQNNGV. Trimming at V came to 3 bases and at J to 1 base, leaving 1 base not matched to a gene. The DNA for the CDR3 is TGTGCCAGCAGCTTCGGACAGGGCACAGATACGCAGTATTTT. Protein: CASSFGQGTDTQYF.

The chain employs TRBV19 and TRBJ2-2, with D perhaps TRBD2 (6 bases). Germline V gives CDR1 LNHDA, CDR2 SQIVND (reference sequence). V lost 1 base and J lost 1, with 10 bases in between. The CDR3 runs to 16 residues. The CDR3: CASSIGGLMNTGELFF. In DNA form, the CDR3 reads TGTGCCAGTAGTATAGGGGGACTGATGAACACCGGGGAGCTGTTTTTT. The full variable domain, in which reference TRBV19 and TRBJ2-2 provide the parts outside the CDR3, is DGGITQSPKYLFRKEGQNVTLSCEQNLNHDAMYWYRQDPGQGLRLIYYSQIVNDFQKGDIAEGYSVSREKKESFPLTVTSAQKNPTAFYLCASSIGGLMNTGELFFGEGSRLTVL.

The chain uses TRBV11-3 and TRBJ1-1; perhaps TRBD1 as D (6 bases). V was clipped by 4 bases and J by 0 bases, with 12 bases between them. CDR1 and CDR2 from the germline V gene are SGHNT and YENEEA. The CDR3 loop spans 15 amino acids. CDR3 DNA: TGTGCCAGCAGCTCTTTACAGGGATTGAACACTGAAGCTTTCTTT. As protein: CASSSLQGLNTEAFF.